A selection of T cell receptor beta chains follows, all from one sample in a study of CD8+ T cells in alopecia areata. Only in-frame clones appear in the TCRdb table, and some are missing; sequencing was by immunoSEQ multiplex PCR. The table lists 200,000 to 250,000 clones, approximately 67% of them singletons. Source: CD4+ T cells sorted from blood, taken at approximately week 42, from a patient treated with tofacitinib. Source of these receptors: a human donor with alopecia areata. The CDR3 runs from the conserved cysteine through the conserved F or W. Each record gives: V gene, clone size, J gene, D gene, CDR3 DNA, CDR3 protein. A D gene is named only where the DNA matches it firmly. Expanded clones get a size class; other rows say once, few or many, or leave the size out.

V gene: TRBV30; clone size: NA; J gene: TRBJ1-1; D gene: TRBD1; CDR3 DNA: TGTGCCTACGGACAGGGGGGTATCACTGAAGCTTTCTTT; CDR3 protein: CAYGQGGITEAFF
V gene: TRBV30; clone size: NA; J gene: TRBJ2-7; D gene: TRBD2; CDR3 DNA: TGTGCCTGGGGACTAGCGGGTGGCAGGCGGCAGTACTTC; CDR3 protein: CAWGLAGGRRQYF
V gene: TRBV29-1; clone size: NA; J gene: TRBJ2-5; D gene: TRBD1; CDR3 DNA: TGCAGCGGGTCCGGGACAGGTGAAGAGACCCAGTACTTC; CDR3 protein: CSGSGTGEETQYF
V gene: TRBV2; clone size: NA; J gene: TRBJ1-1; D gene: NA; CDR3 DNA: TGTGCCAGCAGTGTTGGGGGTAACACTGAAGCTTTCTTT; CDR3 protein: CASSVGGNTEAFF
V gene: TRBV2; clone size: NA; J gene: TRBJ2-3; D gene: TRBD2; CDR3 DNA: TGTGCCAGCAGAGCGAGCGGAGCTAGCGGTCTAAGCACAGATACGCAGTATTTT; CDR3 protein: CASRASGASGLSTDTQYF
V gene: TRBV10-1; clone size: NA; J gene: TRBJ1-2; D gene: NA; CDR3 DNA: TGCGCCAGCAGTGATGGGTATGGCTACACCTTC; CDR3 protein: CASSDGYGYTF
V gene: TRBV4-1; clone size: NA; J gene: TRBJ1-1; D gene: TRBD1; CDR3 DNA: TGCGCCAGCAGCCAAGGACAGGGTCGAGCTTTCTTT; CDR3 protein: CASSQGQGRAFF
V gene: TRBV30; clone size: NA; J gene: TRBJ1-1; D gene: NA; CDR3 DNA: TGTGCCTGGATCGGGGGAGCTGAAGCTTTCTTT; CDR3 protein: CAWIGGAEAFF
V gene: TRBV25-1; clone size: once; J gene: TRBJ2-7; D gene: NA; CDR3 DNA: TGTGCCAGCAGTGCATTGGCAGCCGAGCAGTACTTC; CDR3 protein: CASSALAAEQYF
V gene: TRBV11-3; clone size: NA; J gene: TRBJ1-1; D gene: NA; CDR3 DNA: TGTGCCAGCAGCTTAGATATGCGGACTGAAGCTTTCTTT; CDR3 protein: CASSLDMRTEAFF
V gene: TRBV19; clone size: NA; J gene: TRBJ1-5; D gene: NA; CDR3 DNA: TGTGCCAGTAGTATGTCAGGGCAGCCCCAGCATTTT; CDR3 protein: CASSMSGQPQHF
V gene: TRBV4-3; clone size: once; J gene: TRBJ2-6; D gene: NA; CDR3 DNA: TGCGCCAGCAGCCAAGATGTCGGGACGGGCGTGGGGGCCAACGTCCTGACTTTC; CDR3 protein: CASSQDVGTGVGANVLTF
V gene: TRBV6-6; clone size: NA; J gene: TRBJ1-3; D gene: NA; CDR3 DNA: TGTGCCAGCACCTCGACAGTCTCCTTGCACACCATATATTTT; CDR3 protein: CASTSTVSLHTIYF
V gene: TRBV10-2; clone size: NA; J gene: TRBJ1-5; D gene: NA; CDR3 DNA: TGCGCCAGCAGTGAAGTGGACACTTATCAGCCCCAGCATTTT; CDR3 protein: CASSEVDTYQPQHF
V gene: TRBV29-1; clone size: NA; J gene: TRBJ2-1; D gene: NA; CDR3 DNA: TGCAGTTTTGTTGGCCGTCAGGGGAATGAGCAGTTCTTC; CDR3 protein: CSFVGRQGNEQFF
V gene: TRBV7-7; clone size: NA; J gene: TRBJ2-7; D gene: TRBD2; CDR3 DNA: TGTGCCAGCAGCTTGGCAGCGGGGGGTTACGAGCAGTACTTC; CDR3 protein: CASSLAAGGYEQYF
V gene: TRBV29-1; clone size: NA; J gene: TRBJ1-6; D gene: NA; CDR3 DNA: TGCAGCGCCTCACTTGATACGGCGAATTCACCCCTCCACTTT; CDR3 protein: CSASLDTANSPLHF
V gene: TRBV6-5; clone size: few; J gene: TRBJ1-6; D gene: TRBD1; CDR3 DNA: TGTGCCAGCAGCAGGGGGGCCCATAGGAGCCTCCACTTT; CDR3 protein: CASSRGAHRSLHF
V gene: TRBV4-3; clone size: few; J gene: TRBJ2-3; D gene: TRBD2; CDR3 DNA: TGCGCCAGCAGCCAAGTCGGGGCGGGGGGTTTAAGCACAGATACGCAGTATTTT; CDR3 protein: CASSQVGAGGLSTDTQYF
V gene: TRBV29-1; clone size: NA; J gene: TRBJ1-2; D gene: NA; CDR3 DNA: TGCAGCGTACCTGGGTTGTATGGCTACACCTTC; CDR3 protein: CSVPGLYGYTF